This TCR beta chain emerged from a study of cytomegalovirus exposure and HLA in healthy donors. Germline CDR1 is SGDLS and CDR2 is YYNGEE. The CDR3 totals 15 residues. Trimming left V 3 bases short and J 3 bases short, with 15 bases between. The protocol was immunoSEQ multiplex PCR, while the TCRdb copy is restricted to in-frame clones and leaves out a portion. This table has about 130,000 clones, 95% to 96% appearing once. The chain carries TRBV9 and TRBJ1-2, with D possibly matching TRBD1 (6 bases). The sequenced sample consisted of PBMCs. The source of this sequence is a young man in good health and CMV-seronegative. Here the CDR3 reads CASSELGGEYYGYTF. CDR3 coding DNA: TGTGCCAGCAGCGAGCTAGGGGGGGAGTACTATGGCTACACCTTC.